The rows below give T cell receptor beta chains drawn from one sample of a study of T cell responses to AZD1222 COVID-19 vaccine. This table comes from immunoSEQ multiplex PCR, and its TCRdb copy is limited to in-frame clones, with some not included. Counted here are around 130,000 clones, about 93% occurring once; the ten biggest clones make up roughly 5.4%. Specimen: peripheral blood, collected on day 0 of AZD1222 vaccination. These receptors came from an adult in good health. The CDR3 runs from the conserved cysteine through the conserved F or W. A D gene is named only where the DNA matches it firmly. Clone size is given for some rows only: seen once, a few or many times, or a class if the clone is expanded.

size,V,J,D,DNA,CDR3
.,TRBV28,TRBJ2-1,TRBD2,TGTGCCAGCAGTTTTAGGACTAGCAAGGGTGATGAGCAGTTCTTC,CASSFRTSKGDEQFF
.,TRBV5-1,TRBJ2-7,TRBD2,TGCGCCAGCAGCTTAACAGCGGGAGACCCTTCCTGGATCGAGCAGTACTTC,CASSLTAGDPSWIEQYF
.,TRBV2,TRBJ1-2,.,TGTGCCAGCACCGGGAGGCGTTTCACCTTC,CASTGRRFTF
.,TRBV7-9,TRBJ1-5,TRBD1,TGTGCCAGCAGCCAGGGACAGGGTGAACAGCCCCAGCATTTT,CASSQGQGEQPQHF
.,TRBV19,TRBJ1-2,.,TGTGCCAGTAGTATCGACAGATACTATGGCTACACCTTC,CASSIDRYYGYTF
.,TRBV7-2,TRBJ2-5,TRBD2,TGTGCCAGCAGCTCGGGACTAGCGGGGATAAAAGAGACCCAGTACTTC,CASSSGLAGIKETQYF
.,TRBV11-2,TRBJ2-2,TRBD2,TGTGCCAGCAGCTTAGCCGGACTAGTTCCCGGGGAGCTGTTTTTT,CASSLAGLVPGELFF
.,TRBV27,TRBJ1-4,.,TGTGCCAGCAGTTTAGGGGGGACGGGGAATGAAAAACTGTTTTTT,CASSLGGTGNEKLFF
.,TRBV7-9,TRBJ2-7,.,TGTGCCAGCAGCATGCCCCTAGCCCCCTACGAGCAGTACTTC,CASSMPLAPYEQYF
.,TRBV11-2,TRBJ2-5,.,TGTGCCAGCAGCTTAGTATCAAGCGGGGAGACCCAGTACTTC,CASSLVSSGETQYF
.,TRBV9,TRBJ2-7,.,TGTGCCAGCAGCGTAGGGGGGAGCGGTACCTACGAGCAGTACTTC,CASSVGGSGTYEQYF
.,TRBV7-2,TRBJ2-7,TRBD2,TGTGCCAGCAGCGAGGGACTAGCGGAGCTGTACGAGCAGTACTTC,CASSEGLAELYEQYF
.,TRBV6-1,TRBJ1-1,.,TGTGCCAGCAGTGAAAATGTTTGGATATCTGAAGCTTTCTTT,CASSENVWISEAFF
.,TRBV9,TRBJ1-3,.,TGTGCCAGCAGCACCTACAGGGAGGCCGCCTCTGGAAACACCATATATTTT,CASSTYREAASGNTIYF
.,TRBV7-9,TRBJ1-2,.,TGTGCCAGCAGCTTAGGGGGCCATGGCTACACCTTC,CASSLGGHGYTF
.,TRBV6-4,TRBJ2-3,.,TGTGCCAGCAGTCCTAACTTGAACACAGATACGCAGTATTTT,CASSPNLNTDTQYF
.,TRBV19,TRBJ1-1,.,TGTGCCAGCTGTAAGGGGGGGGACCAGAGGGCTGAAGCTTTCTTT,CASCKGGDQRAEAFF
.,TRBV27,TRBJ1-6,TRBD1,TGTGCCAGCAGGGCAGGGGGGGGTAATTCACCCCTCCACTTT,CASRAGGGNSPLHF
once,TRBV9,TRBJ2-6,TRBD2,TGTGCCAGCAGCGTACTAGCGGCTGGGGCCAACGTCCTGACTTTC,CASSVLAAGANVLTF
few,TRBV27,TRBJ2-1,.,TGTGCCAGCAGTTCTGGGGGGGGGCCAAGCTCCTACAATGAGCAGTTCTTC,CASSSGGGPSSYNEQFF
.,TRBV28,TRBJ2-7,.,TGTGCCAGCAGTCTCCTCGGCAGGGGATCATCCTACGAGCAGTACTTC,CASSLLGRGSSYEQYF
.,TRBV2,TRBJ1-2,TRBD1,TGTGCCAGCAGACAGGGGAGTTTGGACTATGGCTACACCTTC,CASRQGSLDYGYTF
.,TRBV10-3,TRBJ1-6,TRBD1,TGTGCCATCAGCGGGTCACGGACAGGGAACTCACCCCTCCACTTT,CAISGSRTGNSPLHF
.,TRBV11-3,TRBJ2-2,TRBD1,TGTGCCAGCAGCCCGGGACAGTCGAACACCGGGGAGCTGTTTTTT,CASSPGQSNTGELFF
.,TRBV29-1,TRBJ2-1,.,TGCAGCGTTGATATCGGACGAAGCTCCTACAATGAGCAGTTCTTC,CSVDIGRSSYNEQFF
.,TRBV6-4,TRBJ2-2,.,TGTGCCAGCAGTGTAGAGCCGAACACCGGGGAGCTGTTTTTT,CASSVEPNTGELFF
.,TRBV5-5,TRBJ1-5,.,TGTGCCAGCAGCCCCGCACAGGGCCCGGAGCATCAGCCCCAGCATTTT,CASSPAQGPEHQPQHF
.,TRBV19,TRBJ1-5,.,TGTGCCAGTAGTATACGTGACGGGGATCAGCCCCAGCATTTT,CASSIRDGDQPQHF
once,TRBV6-1,TRBJ1-4,.,TGTGCCAGCAGTGAAGCGCTTTTGGAGAAACTGTTTTTT,CASSEALLEKLFF
few,TRBV6-2/TRBV6-3,TRBJ2-7,.,TGTGCCAGCAGTTACTCTCGCGGGGATAGCTCCTACGAGCAGTACTTC,CASSYSRGDSSYEQYF
few,TRBV27,TRBJ1-2,.,TGTGCCAGCAGTCACAAAAACTATGGCTACACCTTC,CASSHKNYGYTF
once,TRBV7-9,TRBJ1-3,.,TGTGCCAGCAGCCAGGATTCTGGAAACACCATATATTTT,CASSQDSGNTIYF
.,TRBV6-1,TRBJ2-7,TRBD1,TGTGCCAGCAGTGACATGGGACAGGGGGCCTACGAGCAGTACTTC,CASSDMGQGAYEQYF
.,TRBV19,TRBJ1-2,.,TGTGCCAGTAAAGTGGTTTGGCAGCGAGGGATTGGCTACACCTTC,CASKVVWQRGIGYTF
once,TRBV29-1,TRBJ2-1,.,TGCAGCGCAGGACAGAGAGCCTACAATGAGCAGTTCTTC,CSAGQRAYNEQFF
.,TRBV6-5,TRBJ1-2,.,TGTGCCAGCAGTTACGTGGATTCTAACTATGGCTACACCTTC,CASSYVDSNYGYTF
.,TRBV3-1/TRBV3-2,TRBJ2-4,.,TGTGCCAGCAGCCACAGGGCGGACATTCAGTACTTC,CASSHRADIQYF
.,TRBV5-1,TRBJ2-6,.,TGCGCCAGCAGCTTCACGGGATCGAGGGGATTGAGGGCCAACGTCCTGACTTTC,CASSFTGSRGLRANVLTF
.,TRBV2,TRBJ1-2,.,TGTGCCAGCAGTGAAGGACCCTTTAACTATGGCTACACCTTC,CASSEGPFNYGYTF
.,TRBV4-3,TRBJ1-6,TRBD1,TGCGCCAGCAGCCAAGATCTGACAGGACAGGTTGATTCACCCCTCCACTTT,CASSQDLTGQVDSPLHF
.,TRBV5-1,TRBJ2-5,TRBD2,TGCGCCAGCAGCTCGACTAGCGGAAAAGAGACCCAGTACTTC,CASSSTSGKETQYF
.,TRBV7-8,TRBJ2-7,.,TGTGCCAGCAGCTTACCGGGGTCCCCCGAGCAGTACTTC,CASSLPGSPEQYF
once,TRBV5-4,TRBJ1-2,.,TGTGCCAGCAGCTTGGCTTTGACCGGCTATGGCTACACCTTC,CASSLALTGYGYTF
few,TRBV4-2,TRBJ2-3,.,TGTGCCAGCAGCCAACCCCCAGGGGATACGCAGTATTTT,CASSQPPGDTQYF
.,TRBV2,TRBJ2-7,.,TGTGCCAGCAGTGGGGTTTACGAGCAGTACTTC,CASSGVYEQYF
once,TRBV10-3,TRBJ1-3,.,TGTGCCATCAGTGAAACGGCCCTTGCTGGAAACACCATATATTTT,CAISETALAGNTIYF